The 27 T cell receptor beta chains given below trace back to one sample, sequenced in a study. Via MiXCR, TCRdb re-called the 5' RACE reads, giving one row per CDR3 protein. The profile covers roughly 20,000 distinct CDR3 sequences, with about 30% appearing a single time and less than 2.5% taken by the ten largest. Specimen: tumor-infiltrating naive CD4+ T cells sorted from the breast tumor. Subset defined: naive CD4+ T cells, CD4+CD45RA+CD25-. Source of these receptors: a female donor with breast cancer.

This clonotype was detected ten times or more. The rearrangement links TRBV25-1 to TRBJ1-1; no firm D call. The V gene's germline CDR1 is MGHDK and CDR2 SYGVNS. V lost 3 bases, J lost 6 bases, and 20 bases lay in between. The CDR3 is 16 residues long. DNA for the CDR3: TGTGCCAGCAGTGACCCCCGGGTCCGGGCTCCCGCTGAAGCTTTCTTT. Encoded protein: CASSDPRVRAPAEAFF.

In its sample, this clonotype ranks as medium-sized (0.01 to 0.1%). V usage is TRBV10-3 and J usage is TRBJ1-1; D not certain. Between the trimmed V and J ends, which lost 4 bases and 1 base, there was a span of 4 bases. The CDR3 has 12 residues. Germline CDR1 ENHRY, CDR2 SYGVKD. This CDR3 is CAISGQNTEAFF. CDR3 nucleotides: TGTGCCATCAGTGGACAGAACACTGAAGCTTTCTTT.

V gene TRBV19 combines with J gene TRBJ2-3, with 8 bases aligning to TRBD1. This CDR3 is 15 amino acids long. The V and J ends lost 7 bases and 8 bases, in that order; junction bases with no gene match: 14. Germline V lookup: CDR1 LNHDA, CDR2 SQIVND (reference sequence). The CDR3 sequence: CASKRQAQGGPTQYF. The CDR3 bases are TGTGCCAGTAAAAGGCAGGCACAGGGGGGACCTACGCAGTATTTT.

The chain links TRBV7-3 to TRBJ1-1; D gene ambiguous. The CDR3 runs 13 residues. Between the trimmed V and J ends, which lost 4 bases and 0 bases, there was a span of 6 bases. Germline V gene sequence: CDR1 SGHTA, CDR2 FQGTGA. In nucleotides, the CDR3 is TGTGCCAGCAGCTGGCAGGTGAACACTGAAGCTTTCTTT. Amino acid sequence: CASSWQVNTEAFF.

There are a few counts of this clonotype. The chain uses TRBV6-1 and TRBJ1-5; D is uncertain. V was trimmed by 2 bases and J by 5 bases, leaving 7 bases between them. This CDR3 has 13 residues. CDR1 MNHNS and CDR2 SASEGT come from the germline V gene. The CDR3: CASSERPYQPQHF. In DNA, the CDR3 is TGTGCCAGCAGTGAAAGGCCCTATCAGCCCCAGCATTTT.

The table lists this clonotype with a few counts. The V and J genes are TRBV30 and TRBJ1-5; 8 nucleotides align to TRBD1. Germline V gene data show CDR1 as GTSNPN and CDR2 as SVGIG (reference sequence). V lost 5 bases, J lost 6 bases, and 6 bases stayed unmatched. The length of the CDR3 is 13 residues. As DNA, the CDR3 is TGTGCCTGGGGCGGGACAGGAATTCAGCCCCAGCATTTT. Translated, it gives CAWGGTGIQPQHF.

To note about this clonotype: One end of the junction does not line up with germline, which may come from a read error. The chain links TRBV10-3 to TRBJ1-1; the D gene is possibly TRBD1 (6 bases). Germline V gene sequence: CDR1 ENHRY, CDR2 SYGVKD. This CDR3 region has 12 residues. The CDR3 sequence is CAISGQSTEAFF. CDR3 nucleotide sequence: TGCGCCATCAGTGGACAGAGCACTGAAGCTTTCTTT.

The chain couples TRBV6-6 to TRBJ2-1; 9 bases line up with TRBD2. This CDR3 contains 15 residues. Germline trimming cut 0 bases from V and 7 bases from J; bases unmatched to any gene: 4. Germline V gene data show CDR1 as MNHNY and CDR2 as SVGAGI (reference sequence). CDR3 sequence reads: CASSYSSGSPNEQFF. CDR3 nucleotide sequence: TGTGCCAGCAGTTACTCTAGCGGGAGTCCGAATGAGCAGTTCTTC.

On this clonotype: Being one base from a much bigger clone, this may be a read error. This chain uses TRBV29-1 with TRBJ1-1, with a tentative D call TRBD1 (6 bases). CDR1 and CDR2 (germline): SQVTM, ANQGSEA. This CDR3 is built from 13 residues. V lost 7 bases to trimming and J lost 3 bases, with 15 bases between them. The CDR3 DNA reads TGCAGCGCGGGGACCGGGGGCCACACTGAAGCTTTCTTT. Translation: CSAGTGGHTEAFF.

By share, this clonotype counts as medium-sized (0.01 to 0.1%). This sequence joins TRBV6-5 and TRBJ2-7; D perhaps matches TRBD2 (6 bases). The V gene's germline CDR1 is MNHEY and CDR2 SVGAGI. CDR3 size: 14 residues. The V end was cut by 2 bases, the J end by 7 bases, with 15 bases between. CDR3 sequence: CASSYGGTDGEQYF. For the CDR3, the DNA is TGTGCCAGCAGTTACGGGGGGACTGACGGGGAGCAGTACTTC.

By share, this clonotype ranks as medium-sized (0.01 to 0.1%). The chain has TRBV6-6 and TRBJ2-7, with TRBD2 as a possible D gene (6 bases). Per the germline V gene, CDR1 is MNHNY and CDR2 is SVGAGI (reference sequence). The CDR3 covers 14 residues. The V gene lost 3 bases and the J gene lost 2 bases, with 11 bases spanning the gap. DNA of the CDR3: TGTGCCAGCAGTTATGACGGGAGCGCCTACGAGCAGTACTTC. Protein sequence: CASSYDGSAYEQYF.

There are many counts of this clonotype. J is TRBJ2-1 and V is TRBV12-3 or TRBV12-4, with 13 positions matching TRBD2. V lost 5 bases to trimming and J lost 7 bases; unmatched junction nucleotides: 8. The CDR3 loop spans 16 amino acids. Written as DNA, the CDR3 is TGTGCCAGCAGTGCCCCGGGACTAGCGGGAATGAATGAGCAGTTCTTC. It codes for CASSAPGLAGMNEQFF.

Points on this clonotype: A much larger clonotype is one base distant, so this may be a read error. Since the CDR3 does not end with the conserved phenylalanine or tryptophan, this likely comes from a read error. The rearrangement links TRBV7-9 to TRBJ2-5; the match to TRBD1 covers 8 bases. The V segment lost 5 bases and the J segment 5 bases; nucleotides outside the gene matches: 7. CDR3 size: 14 residues. The germline gives CDR1 SEHNR, CDR2 FQNEAQ (reference sequence). Written as DNA, the CDR3 is TGTGCCAGCAGCCCCGGACAGGGAATGGAGACCCAGTACTCC. It yields the protein CASSPGQGMETQYS.

As for this clonotype: The junction departs from germline at one end; a sequencing error may be responsible. The gene calls are TRBV6-5 and TRBJ2-1, with no clear D. CDR3 size: 14 residues. Germline CDR1 MNHEY, CDR2 SVGAGI. This chain's CDR3 is CAGSYGPRYNEQFF. CDR3 in DNA: TGTGCCGGCAGTTACGGTCCGCGGTACAATGAGCAGTTCTTC.

This clonotype was recorded at least ten times. V usage is TRBV5-5 and J usage is TRBJ2-1, with 12 bases matching TRBD2. The CDR3 spans 16 residues. CDR1 SGHKS and CDR2 YYEKEE come from the germline V gene (reference sequence). The V and J ends lost 6 bases and 7 bases, in that order; junction bases with no gene match: 11. The CDR3 is CASTSKTSGRGNEQFF. The CDR3 DNA reads TGTGCCAGCACCTCAAAGACTAGCGGGAGAGGTAATGAGCAGTTCTTC.

On this clonotype: Its ends do not fully match the called genes, so a read error is possible. This sequence joins TRBV7-6 and TRBJ2-5; 7 bases fit TRBD1. Germline CDR1 SGHVS, CDR2 FNYEAQ. The length of the CDR3 is 15 residues. The CDR3 is CASGHGDSAQEPQYF. The CDR3 region has the DNA TGTGCCAGCGGTCACGGGGACAGCGCACAAGAGCCCCAGTACTTC.

This clonotype appeared a few times. The genes are TRBV20-1 and TRBJ2-1, with TRBD2 matching over 9 bases. The V and J ends lost 3 bases and 9 bases, in that order; junction bases with no gene match: 12. There are 15 residues in the CDR3. Germline V gene data show CDR1 as DFQATT and CDR2 as SNEGSKA (reference sequence). This CDR3 is CSASPSAGGPLEQFF. The CDR3 nucleotides read TGCAGTGCTAGCCCCTCAGCGGGAGGTCCTCTTGAGCAGTTCTTC.

As to this clonotype: Possible read error: a much larger clone is one base away. The chain employs TRBV12-5 and TRBJ1-5, with unresolved D. The germline V gene encodes CDR1 LGHNT and CDR2 FRNRAP. V lost 5 bases to trimming and J lost 9 bases, with 5 bases between them. CDR3 length: 10 residues. This chain's CDR3 is CASGRRPQHF. In nucleotides, the CDR3 is TGTGCTAGTGGTAGGAGGCCCCAGCATTTT.

This chain connects TRBV20-1 to TRBJ2-1; no reliable D call. V was clipped by 1 base and J by 4 bases, with 11 bases between them. The CDR3 extends over 14 amino acids. Germline V gives CDR1 DFQATT, CDR2 SNEGSKA (reference sequence). This chain's CDR3 is CSARGDRQYNEQFF. For the CDR3, the DNA is TGCAGTGCTAGAGGGGATCGCCAATACAATGAGCAGTTCTTC.

V and J are TRBV7-9 and TRBJ2-7; D gene uncertain. Per the germline V gene, CDR1 is SEHNR and CDR2 is FQNEAQ (reference sequence). With 2 bases removed from V and 2 bases from J, the gap between germline ends came to 4 bases. The CDR3 covers 12 residues. CDR3 DNA sequence: TGTGCCAGCAGCTTACAAGCCTACGAGCAGTACTTC. Amino acids: CASSLQAYEQYF. The complete variable domain, with remaining parts taken from reference TRBV7-9 and TRBJ2-7, reads DTGVSQNPRHKITKRGQNVTFRCDPISEHNRLYWYRQTLGQGPEFLTYFQNEAQLEKSRLLSDRFSAERPKGSFSTLEIQRTEQGDSAMYLCASSLQAYEQYFGPGTRLTVT.

This rearrangement joins TRBV2 to TRBJ1-5; possibly TRBD1 for D (5 bases). The germline V gene encodes CDR1 SNHLY and CDR2 FYNNEI. V lost 7 bases to trimming and J lost 6 bases, with 16 bases between them. This CDR3 comprises 14 residues. CDR3 loop: CASTQTKGAQPQHF. Written as DNA, the CDR3 is TGTGCCAGCACTCAAACAAAAGGGGCTCAGCCCCAGCATTTT.

This clonotype has more than one count but fewer than ten. A much larger clone lies a single base off, so this may be a read error. A read error is likely, as this CDR3 ends without the conserved phenylalanine or tryptophan. The chain recombines TRBV5-1 with TRBJ2-1, with TRBD1 identical over 7 bases. Germline loops: CDR1 SGHRS, CDR2 YFSETQ. The CDR3 loop spans 17 amino acids. Trimming cost V 0 bases and J 4 bases; bases outside gene matches: 10. The CDR3: CASSLAPGTVLYNEQFL. As DNA, the CDR3 is TGCGCCAGCAGCTTGGCCCCCGGGACAGTTCTGTACAATGAGCAGTTCCTC.

This clonotype was counted a few times. The rearrangement links TRBV7-2 to TRBJ2-3; D is perhaps TRBD1 (5 bases). Germline V gives CDR1 SGHTA, CDR2 FQGNSA. This CDR3 is 14 amino acids long. V lost 5 bases and J 0 bases, leaving 9 bases between the germline ends. The CDR3 spells CASSARASTDTQYF. CDR3 nucleotides: TGTGCCAGCAGCGCCAGGGCTAGCACAGATACGCAGTATTTT.

The chain combines TRBV9 with TRBJ2-1; 10 nucleotides align to TRBD2. The CDR3 loop spans 16 amino acids. Germline V CDR1 and CDR2: SGDLS, YYNGEE. V lost 0 bases and J lost 7; bases outside the gene matches: 7. Here the CDR3 reads CASSVASGRADNEQFF. CDR3 bases: TGTGCCAGCAGCGTAGCCAGCGGGAGGGCCGATAATGAGCAGTTCTTC.

J is TRBJ2-1 and V is TRBV20-1, with TRBD2 matching over 8 bases. This CDR3 region has 13 residues. Per the germline V gene, CDR1 is DFQATT and CDR2 is SNEGSKA (reference sequence). Trimming cost V 6 bases and J 9 bases; bases outside gene matches: 10. CDR3 DNA sequence: TGCAGTGCCGGGGGCAGCGGGAGAGGTGAGCAGTTCTTC. This codes for CSAGGSGRGEQFF.

The chain has TRBV20-1 and TRBJ1-1, with 9 bases identical to TRBD1. CDR3 length: 15 residues. Germline V lookup: CDR1 DFQATT, CDR2 SNEGSKA (reference sequence). The V and J ends lost 5 bases and 5 bases, in that order; junction bases with no gene match: 12. The CDR3 spells CSAEAPQGARTEAFF. CDR3 in DNA: TGCAGTGCTGAGGCTCCACAGGGGGCGAGGACTGAAGCTTTCTTT.

The CDR3 loop is CASSHTETNTEAFF. DNA for the CDR3: TGCGCCAGCAGCCATACAGAGACAAACACTGAAGCTTTCTTT. The rearrangement links TRBV4-1 to TRBJ1-1; no clear D. Germline lookup yields CDR1 MGHRA and CDR2 YSYEKL. Trimming stripped 3 bases from V and 2 bases from J, with 10 bases between. The length of the CDR3 is 14 residues.